The rows below give T cell receptor beta chains drawn from one sample of a study of cytomegalovirus exposure and HLA in healthy donors. Clones were read by immunoSEQ multiplex PCR, and TCRdb kept only the in-frame ones, dropping some. The profile covers 100,000 to 130,000 clones, with 77% appearing a single time and 4.2% taken by the ten largest. What was sequenced was PBMCs. The source of these receptors is a male donor in good health and CMV-seronegative. Each CDR3 is given with its conserved first and last residue. The order of the fields is J gene, clone size, V gene, D gene, CDR3 length, CDR3 DNA, CDR3 protein. The D gene is left open where the match is weak. Size values are once, few and many counts, or a class for expanded clones, and some rows have none.

TRBJ2-3 | . | TRBV11-3 | . | 15 | TGTGCCAGCAGCTTAGATGGAAGCGGAACAGATACGCAGTATTTT | CASSLDGSGTDTQYF
TRBJ2-7 | . | TRBV27 | . | 15 | TGTGCCAGCAGTTTAATCGGCGGGAATTTCTACGAGCAGTACTTC | CASSLIGGNFYEQYF
TRBJ2-7 | . | TRBV2 | TRBD1 | 15 | TGTGCCAGCAGGCCATCAAGAGGGGGCGGTTACGAGCAGTACTTC | CASRPSRGGGYEQYF
TRBJ2-7 | . | TRBV6-5 | . | 13 | TGTGCCAGCAGTGGGCCTGTAGGTCGCGAGCAGTACTTC | CASSGPVGREQYF
TRBJ2-1 | . | TRBV30 | TRBD1 | 14 | TGTGCCTGGAGTACCGGACAGGGATACAATGAGCAGTTCTTC | CAWSTGQGYNEQFF
TRBJ2-1 | . | TRBV7-6 | . | 13 | TGTGCCAGCAGCTTAGACCTGAGTAACGAGCAGTTCTTC | CASSLDLSNEQFF
TRBJ1-5 | . | TRBV19 | . | 15 | TGTGCCAGTAACCTCAACTCCAGGTTCGATCAGCCCCAGCATTTT | CASNLNSRFDQPQHF
TRBJ2-7 | . | TRBV7-6 | TRBD2 | 14 | TGTGCCAGCAGCCCCCGCAGCGGGGCCTACGAGCAGTACTTC | CASSPRSGAYEQYF
TRBJ2-7 | . | TRBV2 | TRBD2 | 16 | TGTGCCAGCCTAGGGACTAGCGGGAGTAATATATACGAGCAGTACTTC | CASLGTSGSNIYEQYF
TRBJ2-5 | . | TRBV27 | . | 15 | TGTGCCAGCAGTTGGGGCTTGGGCAGCCAAGAGACCCAGTACTTC | CASSWGLGSQETQYF
TRBJ2-7 | . | TRBV5-6 | . | 12 | TGTGCCAGCAGCTTGGGAGGTCTCGAGCAGTACTTC | CASSLGGLEQYF
TRBJ2-3 | . | TRBV5-1 | TRBD2 | 18 | TGCGCCAGCACCTCCCCGGGACTAGCGGGGGGGGCCACAGATACGCAGTATTTT | CASTSPGLAGGATDTQYF
TRBJ2-2 | . | TRBV9 | . | 15 | TGTGCCAGCAGCGGCGTCCTAGTGACGGGCGGGGAGCTGTTTTTT | CASSGVLVTGGELFF
TRBJ1-5 | . | TRBV5-6 | TRBD1 | 16 | TGTGCCAGCAGAGCGATATCCGGGACAGATGATCAGCCCCAGCATTTT | CASRAISGTDDQPQHF
TRBJ1-1 | few | TRBV30 | . | 15 | TGTGCCTGGAGTGTACTAGGGAATGGCGGGAGTGAAGCTTTCTTT | CAWSVLGNGGSEAFF
TRBJ2-2 | . | TRBV7-3 | TRBD2 | 16 | TGTGCCAGCGGGGAAGCGGGAATCCAAGACGCCGGGGAGCTGTTTTTT | CASGEAGIQDAGELFF
TRBJ2-7 | once | TRBV5-1 | TRBD2 | 16 | TGCGCCAGCAGCGCGGGACTAGCGGTTAGCTCCTACGAGCAGTACTTC | CASSAGLAVSSYEQYF
TRBJ2-7 | few | TRBV7-8 | . | 12 | TGTGCCAGCAGCTTTACAGACTACGAGCAGTACTTC | CASSFTDYEQYF
TRBJ2-5 | . | TRBV5-4 | TRBD1 | 14 | TGTGCCAGCAGCTTGGACAGGGGATGGGAGACCCAGTACTTC | CASSLDRGWETQYF
TRBJ2-7 | . | TRBV10-2 | TRBD1 | 14 | TGCGCCAGCAGTGACAGGGGGAAGTCCTACGAGCAGTACTTC | CASSDRGKSYEQYF
TRBJ2-7 | . | TRBV7-9 | . | 15 | TGTGCCAGCAGCTTAGGGGGTCTCTCCGACTACGAGCAGTACTTC | CASSLGGLSDYEQYF
TRBJ2-2 | once | TRBV11-3 | . | 14 | TGTGCCAGCAGCCTAGGCGCTAGTACCGGGGAGCTGTTTTTT | CASSLGASTGELFF
TRBJ2-3 | . | TRBV11-2 | TRBD2 | 18 | TGTGCCAGCAGCATGGCCTTTGGACTAGCAGCCAGCACAGATACGCAGTATTTT | CASSMAFGLAASTDTQYF
TRBJ2-1 | . | TRBV19 | . | 17 | TGTGCCAGTTCACTGGACTGGAGGGGGCGAACCTACAATGAGCAGTTCTTC | CASSLDWRGRTYNEQFF
TRBJ2-7 | . | TRBV2 | . | 12 | TGTGCCAGCAGTGAAAACAGCTACGAGCAGTACTTC | CASSENSYEQYF
TRBJ1-6 | few | TRBV27 | TRBD1 | 15 | TGTGCCAGCAGGACAGGGAGCTCCTATAATTCACCCCTCCACTTT | CASRTGSSYNSPLHF
TRBJ2-7 | . | TRBV27 | . | 15 | TGTGCCAGCAGTTTATCTGACGGGCGGGTCTACGAGCAGTACTTC | CASSLSDGRVYEQYF
TRBJ2-3 | . | TRBV30 | . | 12 | TGTGCCTGGAGCCCCCTCACAGATACGCAGTATTTT | CAWSPLTDTQYF
TRBJ1-3 | . | TRBV10-3 | TRBD1 | 15 | TGTGCCATCAGGCCAGGGGGTAGCTCTGGAAACACCATATATTTT | CAIRPGGSSGNTIYF
TRBJ2-1 | . | TRBV6-4 | TRBD2 | 20 | TGTGCCAGCAGAGACTATTTTATCGGTGGGATTAGCGGGAGGATCTATGAGCAGTTCTTC | CASRDYFIGGISGRIYEQFF
TRBJ2-1 | few | TRBV11-2 | . | 17 | TGTGCCAGCAGAAGGGAGTGGCGTCTAGTGAATGACAATGAGCAGTTCTTC | CASRREWRLVNDNEQFF
TRBJ1-1 | . | TRBV10-2 | . | 14 | TGCGCCAGCAGTGGGCGGGGTGTGAACACTGAAGCTTTCTTT | CASSGRGVNTEAFF